This is a list of T cell receptor beta chains from one sample in a study of T cells expressing NK-cell markers. TCRdb reanalyzed the 5' RACE reads, giving one entry per CDR3 protein sequence and no DNA. This table holds about 430,000 distinct CDR3 sequences. What was sequenced was blood T cells: a sorted CD56 or NKG2C T cell subset, CD4+ or CD8+ T cells, or bulk PBMC T cells (not recorded which). The receptors originated from a woman aged 45-65 years in good health. Each CDR3 is given with its conserved first and last residue.

CATRRGDEAFF	TRBV24-1	TRBJ1-1
CASSFEGASVYEQYF	TRBV5-6	TRBJ2-7
CASSPRDSGTDTQYF	TRBV12-3/TRBV12-4	TRBJ2-3
CASSLVGRGTGELFF	TRBV5-6	TRBJ2-2
CASSRTGLTDTQYF	TRBV25-1	TRBJ2-3
CASSPGDFGEKLFF	TRBV5-1	TRBJ1-4
CASRTGQIQETQYF	TRBV2	TRBJ2-5
CASSPEGGLNTEAFF	TRBV7-9	TRBJ1-1
CSAAGTSVSDTQYF	TRBV20-1	TRBJ2-3
CASRPKKGHQDTEAFF	TRBV7-2	TRBJ1-1